The 29 T cell receptor beta chains presented below share a single source sample, sequenced in a study of blood T cells in healthy people across ages. The authors ran a second PCR of roughly 6 to 11 cycles using a sample-barcoded 5' primer and a J-beta primer mix. TCRdb recomputed calls from the 5' RACE reads with MiXCR, one row per CDR3 protein. The sample holds about 1 million distinct CDR3 sequences; 40% to 50% are singletons and the top ten take 18%. The specimen sequenced was blood. The source is a woman aged 55-70 years in good health.

In nucleotides, the CDR3 is TGTGCCAGCACCTACCCCGGGGGCTCAGATACGCAGTATTTT. Translating it yields CASTYPGGSDTQYF. The rearrangement joins TRBV6-5 to TRBJ2-3, with D perhaps matching TRBD1 or TRBD2 (6 bases each). The CDR3 spans 14 residues. Germline V gives CDR1 MNHEY, CDR2 SVGAGI. Trimming pared 7 bases from V and 4 bases from J, leaving 15 bases between.

V usage is TRBV9 and J usage is TRBJ2-1; perhaps TRBD2 as D (7 bases). The ends were cut back, 6 bases at V and 7 bases at J, with 17 bases in the middle. Germline loops: CDR1 SGDLS, CDR2 YYNGEE. This CDR3 has 14 residues. CDR3 sequence reads: CASTPGGAQNEQFF. The CDR3 DNA sequence: TGTGCCAGCACCCCTGGGGGGGCCCAAAATGAGCAGTTCTTC.

The chain combines TRBV7-3 with TRBJ1-2; TRBD1 agrees at 7 bases. CDR3 length: 14 residues. Germline V gene data show CDR1 as SGHTA and CDR2 as FQGTGA. After removal of 5 bases from V and 3 bases from J, the junction contained 6 bases not matched to a gene. CDR3 sequence (DNA): TGTGCCAGCAGCCCCGCAGGGGGAGACTATGGCTACACCTTC. It translates to CASSPAGGDYGYTF.

The chain recombines TRBV2 with TRBJ2-3; D is ambiguous. The CDR3 has 14 amino acids. Germline CDR1 and CDR2: SNHLY and FYNNEI. The germline V and J ends were trimmed by 5 bases and 4 bases, with 13 bases remaining between them. The CDR3 loop reads CASSPRVFSDTQYF. CDR3 bases: TGTGCCAGCAGTCCTAGGGTATTTTCAGATACGCAGTATTTT.

The chain couples TRBV27 to TRBJ2-1; 10 bases fit TRBD2. This CDR3 has 17 residues. With V trimmed by 3 bases and J by 8 bases, 13 bases remained unmatched. Germline V CDR1 and CDR2: MNHEY, SMNVEV (reference sequence). The CDR3 loop is CASSFYRSGGARYEQFF. DNA for the CDR3: TGTGCCAGCAGTTTCTACAGGAGCGGGGGGGCAAGGTATGAGCAGTTCTTC.

The V gene is TRBV20-1, the J gene TRBJ2-7; the match to TRBD1 covers 10 bases. The CDR3 loop spans 15 amino acids. Germline CDR1 is DFQATT and CDR2 is SNEGSKA (reference sequence). J lost 6 bases, V lost 3 bases, and 11 bases had no gene match. The CDR3 region has the DNA TGCAGTGCTAGGGAGCGGGACAGGGGAAGAGGCGAGCAGTACTTC. This codes for CSARERDRGRGEQYF.

This sequence joins TRBV5-5 and TRBJ2-6, with D perhaps matching TRBD1 (6 bases). The germline gives CDR1 SGHKS, CDR2 YYEKEE (reference sequence). Trimming left V 4 bases short and J 9 bases short, with 23 bases between. CDR3 size: 17 residues. The CDR3 sequence is CASSLTIGQFSGNVLTF. Here the CDR3 DNA reads TGTGCCAGCAGCCTGACTATTGGACAGTTCTCTGGCAACGTCCTGACTTTC.

The V gene is TRBV27, the J gene TRBJ2-1; D might be TRBD1 (5 bases). Looked up from germline, CDR1 is MNHEY and CDR2 is SMNVEV (reference sequence). Trimming cost V 2 bases and J 5 bases, with 13 bases left between them. The CDR3 spans 15 residues. DNA for the CDR3: TGTGCCAGCAGTTTAAGTTGGGGCGATGACAATGAGCAGTTCTTC. The encoded protein is CASSLSWGDDNEQFF.

This chain uses TRBV27 with TRBJ2-7, with D possibly matching TRBD1 (5 bases). The germline CDR1 and CDR2 sequences are MNHEY and SMNVEV (reference sequence). CDR3 length: 14 residues. Trimming took off 7 bases at V and 1 base at J, with 14 bases between the two ends. The DNA of the CDR3 is TGTGCCAGCAAGGGGCAGGGTAGGTCCTACGAGCAGTACTTC. It translates to CASKGQGRSYEQYF.

This chain links TRBV7-2 with TRBJ2-4; 10 bases line up with TRBD2. The CDR3 sequence is 19 residues long. Germline V lookup: CDR1 SGHTA, CDR2 FQGNSA. V dropped 3 bases and J dropped 1; count of bases not matched to a gene: 12. DNA of the CDR3: TGTGCCAGCAGCTTCCCTAGGACTAGCGGAGCGGGGGCCAAAAACATTCAGTACTTC. It specifies CASSFPRTSGAGAKNIQYF.

This clonotype occurred a few times. This chain connects TRBV21-1 to TRBJ1-2. TRBV21-1 is labeled a pseudogene. CDR3 length equals 14 residues. The CDR3 region has the DNA TGTGCCAGCAGCCCCGCTTGGTTTCTTAATGGCTACACCTTC. Amino acids: CASSPAWFLNGYTF.

The V call is TRBV18, the J call TRBJ2-3; D is unclear. V was cut by 2 bases and J by 2 bases, with 11 bases left in between. Germline V gene data show CDR1 as KGHSH and CDR2 as LQKENI. The CDR3 is made up of 15 amino acids. The CDR3, as DNA: TGTGCCAGCTCACCATATGGCAGTCCCACAGATACGCAGTATTTT. Amino acids: CASSPYGSPTDTQYF.

The V call is TRBV20-1, the J call TRBJ2-7, with 10 bases lining up with TRBD2. Germline trimming cut 3 bases from V and 2 bases from J; bases unmatched to any gene: 13. CDR3 length: 17 amino acids. CDR1 DFQATT and CDR2 SNEGSKA come from the germline V gene (reference sequence). Here the CDR3 reads CSASNLPFSGGPYEQYF. CDR3 sequence (DNA): TGCAGTGCTAGTAATTTGCCCTTTAGCGGGGGGCCCTACGAGCAGTACTTC.

This rearrangement joins TRBV20-1 to TRBJ2-1; D is unresolved. Germline V gene data show CDR1 as DFQATT and CDR2 as SNEGSKA (reference sequence). The V gene lost 5 bases and the J gene lost 9 bases, with 11 bases spanning the gap. CDR3 length: 11 amino acids. CDR3 protein: CSAYYMGEQFF. The CDR3 coding sequence is TGCAGTGCTTACTATATGGGTGAGCAGTTCTTC.

V gene TRBV27 combines with J gene TRBJ2-2; D call uncertain. The CDR3 covers 14 residues. V lost 6 bases and J 5 bases, leaving 13 bases between the germline ends. CDR1 and CDR2 (germline): MNHEY, SMNVEV (reference sequence). In DNA form, the CDR3 reads TGTGCCAGCAGGGGGTTTGGACCAACCGGGGAGCTGTTTTTT. Its translation: CASRGFGPTGELFF.

The gene calls are TRBV20-1 and TRBJ1-5; D is possibly TRBD1 (5 bases). Germline V gives CDR1 DFQATT, CDR2 SNEGSKA (reference sequence). Trimming removed 6 bases from V and 3 bases from J, with 18 bases in between. The CDR3 extends over 15 amino acids. The CDR3 region is CSAPGGGTANQPQHF. In DNA, the CDR3 is TGCAGTGCGCCCGGAGGCGGGACTGCCAATCAGCCCCAGCATTTT.

This clonotype was counted ten times or more. CDR3 protein: CASSPTYRRARRGANVLTF. CDR3 DNA sequence: TGCGCCAGCAGCCCAACTTACAGACGGGCGCGAAGGGGGGCCAACGTCCTGACTTTC. This chain joins TRBV4-1 and TRBJ2-6; the D is unclear. The CDR3 extends over 19 amino acids. Trimming took off 4 bases at V and 4 bases at J, with 23 bases between the two ends. Germline loops: CDR1 MGHRA, CDR2 YSYEKL.

V is TRBV20-1 and J is TRBJ2-5; 7 bases line up with TRBD2. This CDR3 has 13 amino acids. Losses at the gene ends were 4 bases for V and 5 bases for J; bases not matched to a gene: 7. The germline V gene has CDR1 DFQATT and CDR2 SNEGSKA (reference sequence). DNA for the CDR3: TGCAGTGCTAACGGCGGGAGTTCTGAGACCCAGTACTTC. As protein: CSANGGSSETQYF.

This chain joins TRBV20-1 and TRBJ2-1, with 9 positions matching TRBD2. The CDR3 runs to 16 residues. Germline values: CDR1 DFQATT, CDR2 SNEGSKA (reference sequence). V lost 1 base and J lost 0; bases outside the gene matches: 4. The CDR3 protein is CSARGDSGGSYNEQFF. CDR3 DNA sequence: TGCAGTGCTAGAGGGGATAGCGGGGGCTCCTACAATGAGCAGTTCTTC.

J is TRBJ1-1 and V is TRBV7-2; D call uncertain. The CDR3 sequence is 14 residues long. Trimming removed 4 bases from V and 4 bases from J, with 13 bases in between. CDR1 and CDR2 (germline): SGHTA, FQGNSA. CDR3 loop: CASSSGLGGTEAFF. The CDR3 bases are TGTGCCAGCAGCTCCGGACTGGGCGGCACTGAAGCTTTCTTT.

The V call is TRBV4-2, the J call TRBJ2-5; 13 bases line up with TRBD2. The J call may be in error: the DNA end matches TRBJ2-7 better. The CDR3 has 18 amino acids. The V gene's germline CDR1 is LGHNA and CDR2 YNFKEQ. The CDR3 nucleotides are TGTGCCAGCAGCCGCACCCAGACCTGGACTAGCGGGGGAGACGAGCAGTACTTC. Its translation is CASSRTQTWTSGGDEQYF.

V is TRBV10-3 and J is TRBJ1-1, with D unclear. The V end was cut by 7 bases, the J end by 5 bases, with 11 bases between. Germline assignment: CDR1 ENHRY and CDR2 SYGVKD. This CDR3 contains 12 residues. CDR3 bases: TGTGCCATCAAAGGAGTAGAGACTGAAGCTTTCTTT. It is translated as CAIKGVETEAFF.

This clonotype has just a few counts. J is TRBJ2-1 and V is TRBV4-1; 8 nucleotides line up with TRBD2. Trimming removed 0 bases from V and 8 bases from J; junction bases left unmatched: 12. Germline V gene lookup returns CDR1 MGHRA and CDR2 YSYEKL. This CDR3 is 17 amino acids long. The CDR3 here is CASSQDRAPREVYEQFF. In nucleotides, the CDR3 is TGCGCCAGCAGCCAAGACCGCGCCCCGCGGGAGGTTTATGAGCAGTTCTTC.

The chain has TRBV5-1 and TRBJ2-1; 9 bases are a match to TRBD1. Germline V gene lookup returns CDR1 SGHRS and CDR2 YFSETQ. Losses at the gene ends were 3 bases for V and 7 bases for J; bases not matched to a gene: 5. The CDR3 is made up of 14 amino acids. CDR3: CASSSGQGMNEQFF. CDR3 bases: TGCGCCAGCAGCTCAGGACAGGGGATGAATGAGCAGTTCTTC.

This clonotype was picked up a small number of times. The chain employs TRBV27 and TRBJ2-2; TRBD1 might be the D (5 bases). Germline assignment: CDR1 MNHEY and CDR2 SMNVEV (reference sequence). The V end lost 6 bases, the J end lost 4 bases, and 15 bases lay between the germline ends. The CDR3 runs 15 residues. DNA for the CDR3: TGTGCCAGCAGCCTGACAGAGAGAATCACCGGGGAGCTGTTTTTT. Translating gives CASSLTERITGELFF.

This chain links TRBV10-2 with TRBJ1-1, with no clear D. CDR1 is WSHSY, CDR2 SAAADI, per germline. There are 13 residues in the CDR3. Trimming took 4 bases from V and 3 from J, leaving 9 bases between them. In DNA form, the CDR3 reads TGCGCCAGCAGTGCGGATCCGTACACTGAAGCTTTCTTT. Translated, it gives CASSADPYTEAFF.

This clonotype was found a few times. The chain couples TRBV3-1 to TRBJ2-3; weak D call: TRBD1 (6 bases). Germline CDR1 is LGHDT and CDR2 is YNNKEL (reference sequence). CDR3 size: 16 residues. Trimming removed 1 base from V and 2 bases from J, with 13 bases in between. CDR3 nucleotides: TGTGCCAGCAGCCAAGGAGGGAACAGGGTCACAGATACGCAGTATTTT. It codes for CASSQGGNRVTDTQYF.

This clonotype has more than one count but fewer than ten. The rearrangement links TRBV7-9 to TRBJ2-7; no reliable D call. V was clipped by 4 bases and J by 2 bases, with 9 bases between them. CDR1 SEHNR and CDR2 FQNEAQ come from the germline V gene (reference sequence). This CDR3 is 13 amino acids long. In nucleotides, the CDR3 is TGTGCCAGCAGCTCGCAGGCTCCCTACGAGCAGTACTTC. The encoded protein is CASSSQAPYEQYF.

The sample holds many counts of this clonotype. V usage is TRBV14 and J usage is TRBJ2-5, with TRBD2 matching over 11 bases. CDR1 is SGHDN and CDR2 is FVKESK in the germline V gene. V lost 1 base, J lost 4 bases, and 5 bases stayed unmatched. The CDR3 is made up of 16 amino acids. Here the CDR3 reads CASSQGLGLAGETQYF. The CDR3 DNA reads as TGTGCCAGCAGCCAAGGCCTCGGACTAGCGGGAGAGACCCAGTACTTC.